This T cell receptor beta chain was documented in a study of Ad26.COV2.S vaccination and SARS-CoV-2 variants (dated by TCRdb to the early 2020s). Turning to the overall study: Vaccine-arm donors came from COV1001, a multicentre, randomized, double-blind, placebo-controlled phase I-IIa trial of Ad26.COV2.S in healthy adults. Blinding of investigators to trial group allocation was maintained during experiments and outcome assessment. Dosing of Ad26.COV2.S was intramuscular, at either 5x10^10 or 1x10^11 viral particles, delivered as one shot or as two shots spaced 56 days apart. The TCR-sequenced set comprised about 30 samples: some 20 Ad26.COV2.S vaccine recipients, 5 placebo recipients and 8 SARS-CoV-2 convalescent individuals. Trial participants were randomized into five groups of five: low-dose or high-dose Ad26.COV2.S given once or twice, or placebo on both occasions. TCRbeta repertoire sequencing was used to assess the specificity and breadth of SARS-CoV-2-reactive T cell receptors after Ad26.COV2.S vaccination. Points the paper makes about the study in general: Compared with placebo recipients, Ad26.COV2.S recipients showed higher spike-specific TCR breadth (P = 0.0014). Non-spike TCR breadth was comparable between vaccine and placebo recipients, consistent with the vaccine containing only spike. After vaccination, substantial breadth of spike-specific CD8+ and CD4+ T cell responses was reported. The study was not powered for comparison of responses between vaccine doses or regimens. It was noted by the authors that total T cell responses may have been underestimated by the TCR breadth and depth analyses.

TCRbeta CDR3 regions were sequenced with the immunoSEQ Assay. After extraction, genomic DNA underwent amplification by bias-controlled multiplex PCR, followed by high-throughput sequencing. Turning to the authors' computational methods: Collapsing and filtering of sequences were performed to quantify the absolute abundance of each unique TCRbeta CDR3 region. T cell fraction was estimated by normalizing TCRbeta template counts to usable DNA, which was measured by amplifying reference genes present in all nucleated cells. Repertoire TCRs were annotated as SARS-CoV-2-specific when V gene, CDR3 amino acid sequence and J gene were exactly matched to a known reactive TCR set. The reference SARS-CoV-2 TCR set came from MIRA and was filtered for enrichment in COVID-19-positive ImmuneCODE repertoires, removing public or cross-reactive TCRs. Using the MIRA antigens, annotated TCRs were further analysed by specific ORF or by position within an ORF. Depth was the summed frequency of annotated unique rearrangements, while breadth was defined as annotated unique rearrangements over total unique productive rearrangements. Group comparisons of TCR breadth used two-sided Wilcoxon rank-sum tests. What TCRdb holds here is the immuneACCESS table cut down to in-frame rearrangements. Part of the clones is not present; checked against another copy, under half of the missing clones reflect an unresolved V gene, and the others are unexplained. That table is the source of V, J and clone size, and D and trimming were worked out from the DNA. Within this sample are approximately 500,000 clones, with around nine tenths of them counted one time only. Around 13% of the sample belongs to the ten largest clones.

As to this clone: Its antigen remains unidentified. Base qualities are not provided; no much larger clone lies one nucleotide away.

There are 15 amino acids in the CDR3, from cysteine to phenylalanine inclusive. The kept DNA is CDR3 alone, 45 bases in frame from the first base. CDR1 LNHDA and CDR2 SQIVND were looked up in the germline V gene (reference sequence). V is reduced by 0 bases and J by 5 bases, leaving a spacing of 14 bases between them. According to the study, the label for this sample's treatment or condition signals: over 15 received Ad26.COV2.S at low or high dose, single or two shots; roughly five received placebo; per-sample allocation not given. For vaccine and placebo recipients, repertoires were sequenced using samples collected on day 63 after the first injection. In Cohort 1b, some 25 adults aged 18-55 years were enrolled at a single site in Boston, USA, between 29 July and 7 August 2020. Ad26.COV2.S was a replication-incompetent adenovirus type 26 vector expressing a prefusion-stabilized SARS-CoV-2 spike protein from the original Wuhan strain.

This chain joins TRBV19 to TRBJ2-7, with an unclear D gene assignment. The specimen comprised peripheral blood, sampled in a trial of Ad26.COV2.S vaccine versus placebo. The sequence derives from a person aged 18-65 years who received the Ad26.COV2.S COVID-19 vaccine or a placebo. Read as DNA, the sequence is TGTGCCAGTAGTATAGATCGACGGCCCACGAACGAGCAGTACTTC. This encodes CASSIDRRPTNEQYF.